This T cell receptor beta chain was identified in a study of neoadjuvant anti-PD-1 for oral cavity cancer. The wider study: Patients mostly received three to four biweekly nivolumab doses at 3 mg/kg before surgery. Non-progressing patients received a fourth nivolumab dose near day 43, then surgery on days 50-56.

The table lists this clone with a few counts. The repertoire was sequenced with immunoSEQ multiplex PCR; TCRdb's copy has only in-frame clones and lacks some. The repertoire has over 10,000 clones, around 69% of them found once; the top ten carry roughly 2.2%. These oral cavity squamous cell carcinomas were HPV-negative and locally advanced. Blood cells were analyzed directly, without culture or expansion. The trim removed 7 bases at V and 3 bases at J, leaving 4 bases unmatched. Germline V gives CDR1 WSHSY, CDR2 SAAADI. The CDR3 spans 14 residues. Sample: PBMCs, taken before nivolumab (anti-PD-1) treatment. The chain is built from TRBV10-2 and TRBJ2-7; TRBD1 aligns across 12 bases. The TCR comes from a person aged 35-79 years with oral cavity squamous cell carcinoma. In DNA form, the CDR3 reads TGCGCCAGCATCGGGACAGGGGGCTTCTACGAGCAGTACTTC. It translates to CASIGTGGFYEQYF.